The rows below give T cell receptor beta chains drawn from one sample of a study of a mutant IDH1 vaccine in newly diagnosed glioma. This table comes from immunoSEQ multiplex PCR, and its TCRdb copy is limited to in-frame clones, with some not included. Here the sample spans 30,000 to 40,000 clones, roughly four fifths being singletons. Their cognate antigens are unknown. The sequenced sample was PBMCs, obtained from a glioma patient whose treatment included an IDH1 peptide vaccine. The receptors come from a woman in her late teens or twenties with glioma. CDR3s leave out the opening cysteine and the closing phenylalanine or tryptophan. Fields, in order: J gene, V gene, CDR3 protein.

>TRBJ2-3|TRBV18
ASSRTDTQY
>TRBJ2-3|TRBV19
ASREWASTDTQY
>TRBJ2-7|TRBV9
ASSGGQGSSYEQY
>TRBJ1-1|TRBV7-2
ASSSSEAGYTEAF
>TRBJ2-5|TRBV7-2
ASSRDLFSWETQY
>TRBJ1-4|TRBV27
ASSKRTGGNEKLF
>TRBJ2-7|TRBV5-6
ASSPPDRDINEQY
>TRBJ2-3|TRBV6-5
ASRALAGAADTQY
>TRBJ1-2|TRBV29-1
SVGPVNYGYT
>TRBJ2-7|TRBV19
ASSIGRGYEQY
>TRBJ2-7|TRBV5-1
ASSSDGYSYEQY
>TRBJ2-3|TRBV5-5
ASSLDRSTDTQY
>TRBJ1-1|TRBV29-1
SVEWTGEAF
>TRBJ1-2|TRBV6-5
ASSYAGAYGYT
>TRBJ1-1|TRBV7-2
ASSRDGTNTEAF
>TRBJ2-4|TRBV29-1
SAKPENLAKNIQY
>TRBJ1-4|TRBV7-9
ASSFEQGIKLF